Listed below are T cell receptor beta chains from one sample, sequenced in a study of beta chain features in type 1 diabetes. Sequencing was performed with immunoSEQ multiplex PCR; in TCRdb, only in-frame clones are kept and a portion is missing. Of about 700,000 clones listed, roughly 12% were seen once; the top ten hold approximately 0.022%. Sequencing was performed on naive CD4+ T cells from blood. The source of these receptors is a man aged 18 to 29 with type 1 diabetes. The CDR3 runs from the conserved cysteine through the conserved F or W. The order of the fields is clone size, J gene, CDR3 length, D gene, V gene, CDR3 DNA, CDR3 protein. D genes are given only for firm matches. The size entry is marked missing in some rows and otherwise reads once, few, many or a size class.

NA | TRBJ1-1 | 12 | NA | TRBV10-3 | TGTGCCATCAGTGAGTTACGCACTGAAGCTTTCTTT | CAISELRTEAFF
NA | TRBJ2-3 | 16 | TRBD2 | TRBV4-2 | TGTGCCAGCAGCCAATCTACTAGCGGGGGCACAGATACGCAGTATTTT | CASSQSTSGGTDTQYF
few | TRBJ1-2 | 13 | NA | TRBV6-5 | TGTGCCAGCAGTTACTCCCAAGCCTATGGCTACACCTTC | CASSYSQAYGYTF
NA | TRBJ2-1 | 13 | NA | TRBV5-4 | TGTGCCAGCAGCTTGGGGAGTTGGGATGAGCAGTTCTTC | CASSLGSWDEQFF
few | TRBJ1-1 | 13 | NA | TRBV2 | TGTGCCAGCGGGCAATTACGAAGGACTGAAGCTTTCTTT | CASGQLRRTEAFF
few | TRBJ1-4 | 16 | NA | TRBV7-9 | TGTGCCAGCAGCTTACATAGGGGCGCATACTATGAAAAACTGTTTTTT | CASSLHRGAYYEKLFF
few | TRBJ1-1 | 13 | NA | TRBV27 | TGTGCCAGCAGCCCGGCGGGGGGCACTGAAGCTTTCTTT | CASSPAGGTEAFF
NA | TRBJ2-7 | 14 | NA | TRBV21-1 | TGTGCCAGCAGCACCCGGACAGGGAGCTACGAGCAGTACTTC | CASSTRTGSYEQYF
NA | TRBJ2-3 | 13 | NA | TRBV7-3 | TGTGCCAGCAGCTTGACCTTCGGGGATACGCAGTATTTT | CASSLTFGDTQYF
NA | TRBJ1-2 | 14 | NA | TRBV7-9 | TGTGCCAGCAGCCTTAACTCCCTTTCCTATGGCTACACCTTC | CASSLNSLSYGYTF
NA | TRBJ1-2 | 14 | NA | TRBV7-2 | TGTGCCAGCAGCCCGCAGACCCGGGCCTATGGCTACACCTTC | CASSPQTRAYGYTF
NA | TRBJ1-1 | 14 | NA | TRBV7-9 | TGTGCCAGCAGTCAAGACAGCGCGAACACTGAAGCTTTCTTT | CASSQDSANTEAFF
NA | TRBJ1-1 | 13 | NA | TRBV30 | TGTGCCTGGACCGGGACGGTGAACACTGAAGCTTTCTTT | CAWTGTVNTEAFF
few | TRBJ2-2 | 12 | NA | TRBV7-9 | TGTGCCAGCATCTTAAACACCGGGGAGCTGTTTTTT | CASILNTGELFF
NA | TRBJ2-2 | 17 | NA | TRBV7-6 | TGTGCCAGCAGCTTATTGGTCGAAAGGGTCCTCGCCGGGGAGCTGTTTTTT | CASSLLVERVLAGELFF
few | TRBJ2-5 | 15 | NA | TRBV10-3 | TGTGCCATCAGTGAGTCGACGGGTACCCAAGAGACCCAGTACTTC | CAISESTGTQETQYF
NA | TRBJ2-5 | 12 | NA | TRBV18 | TGTGCCAGCTCACCAGCGTTCGAGACCCAGTACTTC | CASSPAFETQYF
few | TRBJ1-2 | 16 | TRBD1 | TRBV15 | TGTGCCACCAGCAGAGAGACAGGGGGGATAACCTATGGCTACACCTTC | CATSRETGGITYGYTF
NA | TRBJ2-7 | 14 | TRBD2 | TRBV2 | TGTGCCAGCAGATGGACTAGCGGGAACTACGAGCAGTACTTC | CASRWTSGNYEQYF
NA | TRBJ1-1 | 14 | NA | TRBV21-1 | TGTGCCAGCAGCAGGCGACGGTGGAACACTGAAGCTTTCTTT | CASSRRRWNTEAFF
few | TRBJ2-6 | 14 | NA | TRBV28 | TGTGCCTCGATGGTGGGGTCTGGGGCCAACGTCCTGACTTTC | CASMVGSGANVLTF
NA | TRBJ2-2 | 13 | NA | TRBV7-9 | TGTGCCAGCAGCCAGGGCAACACCGGGGAGCTGTTTTTT | CASSQGNTGELFF
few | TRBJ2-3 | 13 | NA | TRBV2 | TGTGCCAGCAGCCCGGTTGTCCCAGATACGCAGTATTTT | CASSPVVPDTQYF
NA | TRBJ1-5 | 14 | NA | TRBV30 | TGTGCCTGGAGTAAAGGGAATAGCAATCAGCCCCAGCATTTT | CAWSKGNSNQPQHF
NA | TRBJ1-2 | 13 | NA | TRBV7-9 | TGTGCCAGCAGCTTAGGCACCGTCTATGGCTACACCTTC | CASSLGTVYGYTF
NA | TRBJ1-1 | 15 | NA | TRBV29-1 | TGCAGCGTTGGGGAGCAGCCAGGCGGAGACACTGAAGCTTTCTTT | CSVGEQPGGDTEAFF
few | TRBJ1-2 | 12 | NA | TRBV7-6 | TGTGCCAGCAGCTTTGACAGGAACGGCTACACCTTC | CASSFDRNGYTF
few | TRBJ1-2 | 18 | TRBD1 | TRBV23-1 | TGCGCCAGCAGTCAAACCGGGACAGGGAATTTGTTTAACTATGGCTACACCTTC | CASSQTGTGNLFNYGYTF
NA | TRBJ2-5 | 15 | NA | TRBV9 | TGTGCCAGCAGCCCCGGGACACATGGGTTGGAGACCCAGTACTTC | CASSPGTHGLETQYF
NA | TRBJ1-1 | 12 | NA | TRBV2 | TGTGCCAGCACCAGGGAGGACACTGAAGCTTTCTTT | CASTREDTEAFF
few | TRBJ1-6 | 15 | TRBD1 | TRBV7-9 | TGTGCCAGCAGCCCCTGGGGGACAGCTAATTCACCCCTCCACTTT | CASSPWGTANSPLHF
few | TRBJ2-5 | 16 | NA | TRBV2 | TGTGCCAGCAGTGATGGACGGGGGTTAGTCCAAGAGACCCAGTACTTC | CASSDGRGLVQETQYF
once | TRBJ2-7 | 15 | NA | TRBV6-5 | TGTGCCAGCAGTTACTCCCAGGTCCTTGCCTACGAGCAGTACTTC | CASSYSQVLAYEQYF
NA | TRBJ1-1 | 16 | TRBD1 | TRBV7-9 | TGTGCCAGCAGCTCCCCCGGGACAGGGATGGGCACTGAAGCTTTCTTT | CASSSPGTGMGTEAFF
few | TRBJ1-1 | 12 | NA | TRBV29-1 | TGCAGCGTTGAATACCAAGGAACTGAAGCTTTCTTT | CSVEYQGTEAFF
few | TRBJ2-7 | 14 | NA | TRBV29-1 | TGCAGCGCCAAAGGAACAGTGCCCACGTTTGAGCAGTACTTC | CSAKGTVPTFEQYF
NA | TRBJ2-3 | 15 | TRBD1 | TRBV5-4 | TGTGCCAGCAGCCCCCAAACAGGGGATAAAGATACGCAGTATTTT | CASSPQTGDKDTQYF
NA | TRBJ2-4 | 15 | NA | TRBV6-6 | TGTGCCAGCAGTTCCCTCGGACTAGCCAAAAACATTCAGTACTTC | CASSSLGLAKNIQYF
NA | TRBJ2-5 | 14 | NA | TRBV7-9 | TGTGCCAGCAGCCCACCAGCGCTTGAAGAGACCCAGTACTTC | CASSPPALEETQYF
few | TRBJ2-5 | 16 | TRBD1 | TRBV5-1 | TGCGCCAGCAGCTTGGGTTCAGGGGGCCACCAAGAGACCCAGTACTTC | CASSLGSGGHQETQYF
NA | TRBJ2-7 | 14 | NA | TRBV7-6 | TGTGCCAGCAGCCAAAGGTACAGGGACTACGAGCAGTACTTC | CASSQRYRDYEQYF
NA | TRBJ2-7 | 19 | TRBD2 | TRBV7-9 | TGTGCCAGCAGCTCCCCGGGTAGCGGGGGTTCCTCGGGCAGCTACGAGCAGTACTTC | CASSSPGSGGSSGSYEQYF
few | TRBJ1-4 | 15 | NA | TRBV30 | TGTGCCTGGAGTGTACAAGGGGATCCTAATGAAAAACTGTTTTTT | CAWSVQGDPNEKLFF
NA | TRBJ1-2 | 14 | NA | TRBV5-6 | TGTGCCAGCAGGGCTGACAAGGCGATCTATGGCTACACCTTC | CASRADKAIYGYTF
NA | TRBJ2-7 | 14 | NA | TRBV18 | TGTGCCAGCTCACCTTCGATGGGGGGCTACGAGCAGTACTTC | CASSPSMGGYEQYF
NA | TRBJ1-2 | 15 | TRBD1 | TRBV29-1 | TGCAGCGTTGCCCTGGGACAGGATCCTAACTATGGCTACACCTTC | CSVALGQDPNYGYTF
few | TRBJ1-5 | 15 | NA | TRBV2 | TGTGCCAGCGGGATTGACTCGGGACCTAATCAGCCCCAGCATTTT | CASGIDSGPNQPQHF
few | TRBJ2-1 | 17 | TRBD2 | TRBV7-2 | TGTGCCAGCAGCTCTGGACTAGCGGGGGTGGCTTACAATGAGCAGTTCTTC | CASSSGLAGVAYNEQFF